This TCR beta chain was retrieved from a study of blood T cell repertoires in COVID-19. The study recruited people aged 18 to 89 years across about 25 US areas. The CDR3 contains 14 residues. V lost 3 bases and J 1 base, leaving 9 bases between the germline ends. Germline values: CDR1 LGHNA, CDR2 YNFKEQ. As originally analysed: Nucleated cell number was recorded as an estimate derived from reference gene primer amplification. Repertoires were generated with immunoSEQ multiplex PCR, while TCRdb's copy carries only in-frame clones and drops some. V and J calls and clone size come straight from that table; D and trimming were deduced from the DNA. Among 150,000 to 200,000 clones listed, under 90% were seen once.

The sample consisted of PBMCs or T cells enriched from blood (not recorded which). The source of this sequence is a man aged 50-59 years who had recovered from COVID-19. The rearrangement links TRBV4-2 to TRBJ1-1; maybe TRBD1 (6 bases). Here the CDR3 DNA reads TGTGCCAGCAGCCACCTACAGGGGAACACTGAAGCTTTCTTT. It encodes CASSHLQGNTEAFF.